This TCR beta chain emerged from a study of cytomegalovirus exposure and HLA in healthy donors. Overall study findings and caveats: Some V segments (TRBV6-2 and TRBV6-3 among them) were excluded as indistinguishable.

With regard to this clone: Its antigen is undetermined.

It was with 60 Vbeta and 13 Jbeta primers that the PCR ran. The data were produced by immunoSEQ multiplex PCR, yet TCRdb's version contains in-frame clones alone and is incomplete. Among 170,000 or so clones listed, 75% to 85% were seen once. There are 15 residues in the CDR3. Germline values: CDR1 SGHRS, CDR2 YFSETQ. V lost 1 base, J lost 4 bases, and 12 bases lay in between. This receptor was taken from a boy aged 5-17 years in good health and CMV-seronegative. Input material: PBMCs. The genes are TRBV5-1 and TRBJ2-1; possible D gene TRBD2, 5 bases. The CDR3 spells CASSLSGGLYNEQFF. The DNA of the CDR3 is TGCGCCAGCAGCTTGTCTGGCGGACTTTACAATGAGCAGTTCTTC.